The 23 T cell receptor beta chains below all came from one sample that was sequenced in a study of blood T cell repertoires in COVID-19. Sequencing was performed with immunoSEQ multiplex PCR; in TCRdb, only in-frame clones are kept and a portion is missing. The table lists tens of thousands of clones, about nine tenths of them singletons, with over 2% in the top ten. Sequencing was done on a sample of peripheral blood. The receptors shown here come from a man aged 60-69 years with acute or convalescent COVID-19.

This chain uses TRBV27 with TRBJ2-5; 7 bases align to TRBD1. CDR3 length equals 14 residues. Losses at the gene ends were 6 bases for V and 5 bases for J; bases not matched to a gene: 9. From germline, CDR1 is MNHEY and CDR2 SMNVEV (reference sequence). The CDR3 region is CASSEQGFGETQYF. For the CDR3, the DNA is TGTGCCAGCAGCGAACAGGGGTTCGGGGAGACCCAGTACTTC.

The chain employs TRBV9 and TRBJ2-1; a possible D gene is TRBD1 (5 bases). Germline CDR1 is SGDLS and CDR2 is YYNGEE. V gave up 0 bases and J gave up 6 bases, with 10 bases separating them. CDR3 size: 14 residues. This chain's CDR3 is CASSVGGRVNEQFF. CDR3 sequence (DNA): TGTGCCAGCAGCGTAGGGGGCAGGGTCAATGAGCAGTTCTTC.

This rearrangement joins TRBV5-1 to TRBJ1-5; TRBD1 matches 8 bases. V lost 0 bases and J lost 6; bases outside the gene matches: 5. Germline V gene data show CDR1 as SGHRS and CDR2 as YFSETQ. This CDR3 has 15 residues. The CDR3 bases are TGCGCCAGCAGCTTGGACAGGGGGTCGGGTCAGCCCCAGCATTTT. It translates to CASSLDRGSGQPQHF. The full variable domain, completed using reference TRBV5-1 and TRBJ1-5, is KAGVTQTPRYLIKTRGQQVTLSCSPISGHRSVSWYQQTPGQGLQFLFEYFSETQRNKGNFPGRFSGRQFSNSRSEMNVSTLELGDSALYLCASSLDRGSGQPQHFGDGTRLSIL.

The V and J genes are TRBV6-5 and TRBJ2-1, with 12 bases matching TRBD2. V lost 5 bases to trimming and J lost 4 bases; unmatched junction nucleotides: 3. This CDR3 has 15 residues. Germline values: CDR1 MNHEY, CDR2 SVGAGI. The CDR3 sequence: CASSTGTSGYNEQFF. In nucleotides, the CDR3 is TGTGCCAGCAGTACCGGGACTAGCGGGTACAATGAGCAGTTCTTC.

The chain combines TRBV29-1 with TRBJ2-5; 9 positions match TRBD1. The V and J ends lost 4 bases and 5 bases, in that order; junction bases with no gene match: 8. The CDR3 sequence is 14 residues long. Germline V gene data show CDR1 as SQVTM and CDR2 as ANQGSEA. CDR3 sequence: CSVVTGGKGETQYF. For the CDR3, the DNA is TGCAGCGTTGTCACAGGGGGCAAGGGGGAGACCCAGTACTTC. Using reference TRBV29-1 and TRBJ2-5 for the parts outside the CDR3, the full variable domain is SAVISQKPSRDICQRGTSLTIQCQVDSQVTMMFWYRQQPGQSLTLIATANQGSEATYESGFVIDKFPISRPNLTFSTLTVSNMSPEDSSIYLCSVVTGGKGETQYFGPGTRLLVL.

The chain combines TRBV6-5 with TRBJ2-4; 8 positions match TRBD2. CDR3 length equals 15 residues. V dropped 4 bases and J dropped 3; count of bases not matched to a gene: 5. Germline assignment: CDR1 MNHEY and CDR2 SVGAGI. CDR3 DNA: TGTGCCAGCAGTTCCACCGGGACTAGCAAAAACATTCAGTACTTC. Protein product: CASSSTGTSKNIQYF.

This chain uses TRBV4-3 with TRBJ2-7; TRBD1 agrees at 7 bases. The J segment lost 5 bases and the V segment lost 5 bases, leaving 9 bases of the junction unmatched. There are 14 residues in the CDR3. Germline CDR1 is LGHNA and CDR2 is YSLEER. CDR3 nucleotides: TGCGCCAGCAGCTACAGAGGGCAGGGGGACGAGCAGTACTTC. This translates into CASSYRGQGDEQYF.

This clone was counted a single time. One end of the junction does not line up with germline, which may come from a read error. The chain recombines TRBV7-7 with TRBJ2-1; the D gene is possibly TRBD1 (6 bases). CDR3 length: 15 residues. Germline V gene sequence: CDR1 SSHAT, CDR2 FNYEAQ (reference sequence). The CDR3 DNA reads TGTGCTAGCAGCTCCCGGGACACTTCAGACAATGAGCAGTTCTTC. It codes for CASSSRDTSDNEQFF.

The chain uses TRBV25-1 and TRBJ1-1; weak D call: TRBD1 (5 bases). The CDR3 consists of 12 residues. The germline V gene encodes CDR1 MGHDK and CDR2 SYGVNS. V was pared by 6 bases and J by 9 bases, with 14 bases between. CDR3 DNA: TGTGCCAGCAGCGTCGGACAATCCCAAGCTTTCTTT. Protein: CASSVGQSQAFF.

The gene calls are TRBV3-1 (or the pseudogene TRBV3-2) and TRBJ2-1; D not resolved. There are 14 residues in the CDR3. Germline V gives CDR1 LGHDT, CDR2 YNNKEL (reference sequence). Between the trimmed V and J ends, which lost 1 base and 5 bases, there was a span of 9 bases. CDR3 bases: TGTGCCAGCAGCCAAGCCCGGCAGGACAATGAGCAGTTCTTC. This gives the protein CASSQARQDNEQFF.

The chain joins TRBV11-2 to TRBJ1-1, with a tentative D call TRBD1 (5 bases). Trimming left V 3 bases short and J 1 base short, with 12 bases between. This CDR3 has 15 residues. The germline CDR1 and CDR2 sequences are SGHAT and FQNNGV. The CDR3, as DNA: TGTGCCAGCAGCTTCCGCGGGGACTGGAACACTGAAGCTTTCTTT. Amino acids: CASSFRGDWNTEAFF.

The V call is TRBV7-9, the J call TRBJ1-2; 7 bases line up with TRBD1. CDR1 SEHNR and CDR2 FQNEAQ come from the germline V gene (reference sequence). With 1 base clipped from V and 5 bases from J, the junction kept 7 bases outside the gene matches. The CDR3 spans 15 residues. The CDR3 loop is CASSLGGTEKYGYTF. The CDR3 DNA reads as TGTGCCAGCAGCTTAGGAGGGACAGAGAAATATGGCTACACCTTC. Filled out from reference TRBV7-9 and TRBJ1-2, the complete variable domain reads DTGVSQNPRHKITKRGQNVTFRCDPISEHNRLYWYRQTLGQGPEFLTYFQNEAQLEKSRLLSDRFSAERPKGSFSTLEIQRTEQGDSAMYLCASSLGGTEKYGYTFGSGTRLTVV.

This chain uses TRBV19 with TRBJ2-5; tentatively, D is TRBD2 (6 bases). This CDR3 has 15 amino acids. Trimming pared 4 bases from V and 2 bases from J, leaving 14 bases between. Per germline, CDR1 LNHDA and CDR2 SQIVND (reference sequence). The CDR3 loop is CASSSGAARQETQYF. For the CDR3, the DNA is TGTGCCAGTAGTAGCGGGGCAGCCCGACAAGAGACCCAGTACTTC. Full variable domain (missing parts from reference TRBV19 and TRBJ2-5): DGGITQSPKYLFRKEGQNVTLSCEQNLNHDAMYWYRQDPGQGLRLIYYSQIVNDFQKGDIAEGYSVSREKKESFPLTVTSAQKNPTAFYLCASSSGAARQETQYFGPGTRLLVL.

This clone has only one observation. The chain links TRBV29-1 to TRBJ2-7; D is possibly TRBD1 (5 bases). The CDR3 contains 13 residues. With 3 bases removed from V and 0 bases from J, the gap between germline ends came to 9 bases. Germline assignment: CDR1 SQVTM and CDR2 ANQGSEA. CDR3 sequence reads: CSVDDSSSYEQYF. The CDR3 region has the DNA TGCAGCGTTGATGACAGCTCCTCCTACGAGCAGTACTTC.

This chain connects TRBV11-2 to TRBJ2-7; 8 nucleotides agree with TRBD1. Germline V gene sequence: CDR1 SGHAT, CDR2 FQNNGV. The trim removed 6 bases at V and 2 bases at J, leaving 12 bases unmatched. This CDR3 comprises 16 residues. The CDR3 sequence: CASSQRSTGDTYEQYF. The DNA for the CDR3 is TGTGCCAGCAGTCAGAGGTCGACAGGGGACACCTACGAGCAGTACTTC.

The V call is TRBV4-3, the J call TRBJ1-6; the D is unclear. CDR1 and CDR2 (germline): LGHNA, YSLEER. V was shortened by 1 base and J by 5 bases, with 9 bases between the two germline ends. The CDR3 is 15 residues long. Here the CDR3 reads CASSQGEVDNSPLHF. CDR3 nucleotides: TGCGCCAGCAGCCAAGGAGAAGTAGATAATTCACCCCTCCACTTT.

This chain uses TRBV7-2 with TRBJ2-5, with a possible D match to TRBD2 (6 bases). CDR1 is SGHTA, CDR2 FQGNSA, per germline. V gave up 5 bases and J gave up 4 bases, with 20 bases separating them. This CDR3 has 16 amino acids. CDR3 nucleotide sequence: TGTGCCAGCAGCCCAATCGGGGGAGAGGTGGCAGAGACCCAGTACTTC. Its translation: CASSPIGGEVAETQYF.

The rearrangement uses TRBV7-2 and TRBJ2-2; 9 bases line up with TRBD1. The CDR3 covers 16 residues. CDR1 and CDR2 from the germline V gene are SGHTA and FQGNSA. Germline trimming cut 6 bases from V and 5 bases from J; bases unmatched to any gene: 10. The CDR3 here is CASSSSGTGLTGELFF. As DNA, the CDR3 is TGTGCCAGCAGTTCTTCCGGGACAGGGCTTACCGGGGAGCTGTTTTTT.

This CDR3 is CASSPRQGALGNQETQYF. DNA of the CDR3: TGTGCCAGCAGCCCGCGACAGGGGGCTTTGGGAAACCAAGAGACCCAGTACTTC. This rearrangement joins TRBV7-8 to TRBJ2-5; TRBD1 matches at 10 bases. This CDR3 contains 18 residues. Germline V gene sequence: CDR1 SGHVS, CDR2 FQNEAQ. V dropped 5 bases and J dropped 0; count of bases not matched to a gene: 12.

The chain is built from TRBV14 and TRBJ2-1; 10 bases map to TRBD2. The CDR3 is 19 residues long. The V and J ends lost 0 bases and 1 base, in that order; junction bases with no gene match: 9. The germline gives CDR1 SGHDN, CDR2 FVKESK. CDR3 protein: CASSQDEREGPYSYNEQFF. DNA of the CDR3: TGTGCCAGCAGCCAAGATGAGCGGGAGGGCCCTTATTCCTACAATGAGCAGTTCTTC. The whole variable domain, remainder taken from reference TRBV14 and TRBJ2-1, is EAGVTQFPSHSVIEKGQTVTLRCDPISGHDNLYWYRRVMGKEIKFLLHFVKESKQDESGMPNNRFLAERTGGTYSTLKVQPAELEDSGVYFCASSQDEREGPYSYNEQFFGPGTRLTVL.

The chain is built from TRBV7-2 and TRBJ1-1; D remains ambiguous. Germline loops: CDR1 SGHTA, CDR2 FQGNSA. The CDR3 is 16 residues long. V was clipped by 5 bases and J by 1 base, with 17 bases between them. The CDR3 sequence: CASSQLLPQENTEAFF. In DNA, the CDR3 is TGTGCCAGCAGCCAGCTCTTACCCCAGGAGAACACTGAAGCTTTCTTT.

The J gene is TRBJ1-1, the V gene TRBV6-5; a possible D gene is TRBD1 (6 bases). The V end was cut by 7 bases, the J end by 1 base, with 13 bases between. The CDR3 is 14 residues long. From germline, CDR1 is MNHEY and CDR2 SVGAGI. DNA for the CDR3: TGTGCCAGCAACCACAGGACAGAGAACACTGAAGCTTTCTTT. Its protein is CASNHRTENTEAFF.

The chain joins TRBV29-1 to TRBJ1-2; D may be TRBD1 (5 bases). The germline V and J ends were trimmed by 2 bases and 2 bases, with 18 bases remaining between them. CDR3 size: 16 residues. Germline CDR1 and CDR2: SQVTM and ANQGSEA. The CDR3 DNA is TGCAGCGTTGAACTATATGGTAGGGAGGGGAACTATGGCTACACCTTC. As protein: CSVELYGREGNYGYTF.